The source of this TCR beta chain is a study of T cell responses to AZD1222 COVID-19 vaccine. TCRdb's table, derived via immunoSEQ multiplex PCR, lists solely in-frame clones and lacks some. The repertoire consists of some 25,000 clones, with more than 75% occurring once and the leading ten covering 34%. For this clone: No antigen is known for it.

Points from the study as a whole: Seropositive AZD1222 recipients at baseline numbered only five or six. Donors were mostly white British, more females; clonal diversity possibly underestimated.

This CDR3 has 16 amino acids. V dropped 3 bases and J dropped 4; count of bases not matched to a gene: 12. The V gene's germline CDR1 is SGHRS and CDR2 YFSETQ. Source: peripheral blood, taken 28 days after the second AZD1222 dose. The V gene is TRBV5-1, the J gene TRBJ2-7; 8 nucleotides agree with TRBD2. This clonotype was obtained from an adult who received the AZD1222 COVID-19 vaccine. The CDR3: CASSYATSGIDYEQYF. The CDR3 bases are TGCGCCAGCAGCTATGCAACTAGCGGAATAGATTACGAGCAGTACTTC.